These 6 T cell receptor beta chains share one sample of origin, sequenced in a study of identical twins. One entry per CDR3 protein, called by TCRdb with MiXCR from the 5' RACE reads. This sample has around 960,000 distinct CDR3 sequences, with more than 9% found just once. These data also featured in a second study, about yellow fever vaccine responses in identical twins.

The sample was PBMCs. The source is a young woman in good health.

This clonotype occurred a few times. The J gene is TRBJ1-6, the V gene TRBV28; a possible D gene is TRBD1 (5 bases). V lost 5 bases to trimming and J lost 6 bases, with 14 bases between them. In germline, CDR1 is MDHEN, CDR2 SYDVKM. The CDR3 runs to 15 residues. The CDR3 DNA is TGTGCCAGCAGTCCCGCTATGGGGGTTAATTCACCCCTCCACTTT. Amino acids: CASSPAMGVNSPLHF.

This chain joins TRBV20-1 and TRBJ2-1; possibly TRBD1 or TRBD2 for D (5 bases each). The CDR3 contains 16 residues. Germline-derived CDR1 and CDR2 are DFQATT and SNEGSKA (reference sequence). Trimming took 4 bases from V and 1 from J, leaving 17 bases between them. CDR3 DNA sequence: TGCAGTGCTACGCTAACCGGGACCCAGTCCTACAATGAGCAGTTCTTC. Translation gives CSATLTGTQSYNEQFF.

The rearrangement uses TRBV5-6 and TRBJ1-5; D remains unclear. In germline, CDR1 is SGHDT, CDR2 YYEEEE. V lost 1 base to trimming and J lost 0 bases, with 14 bases between them. The CDR3 length is 17 residues. CDR3 amino acids: CASSLSGQAVSNQPQHF. The CDR3 region has the DNA TGTGCCAGCAGCTTGTCTGGGCAGGCCGTTAGCAATCAGCCCCAGCATTTT.

This clonotype showed up just a few times. The V call is TRBV18, the J call TRBJ2-3; D may be TRBD1 or TRBD2 (6 bases each). V was shortened by 0 bases and J by 3 bases, with 16 bases between the two germline ends. CDR1 and CDR2 from the germline V gene are KGHSH and LQKENI. The CDR3 consists of 17 residues. Written as DNA, the CDR3 is TGTGCCAGCTCACCACCGGGGACGGGGGCGCTTACAGATACGCAGTATTTT. Amino acids: CASSPPGTGALTDTQYF.

In its sample, this clonotype was seen a few times. The V gene is TRBV5-6, the J gene TRBJ2-5; D gene unclear. Trimming left V 0 bases short and J 2 bases short, with 17 bases between. The CDR3 loop spans 17 amino acids. Looked up from germline, CDR1 is SGHDT and CDR2 is YYEEEE. CDR3 DNA sequence: TGTGCCAGCAGCTTGGAGCCCCGCACGGCATCACAAGAGACCCAGTACTTC. Translation: CASSLEPRTASQETQYF.

This clonotype was seen more than once but under ten times. The rearrangement joins TRBV19 to TRBJ2-7, with D maybe TRBD1 (6 bases). The CDR3 consists of 14 residues. CDR1 is LNHDA and CDR2 is SQIVND in the germline V gene (reference sequence). V lost 3 bases and J lost 6, with 15 bases in between. The CDR3 DNA is TGTGCCAGTAGTATCGTCGACGGGACACCCGAGCAGTACTTC. It is translated as CASSIVDGTPEQYF.